The 10 T cell receptor beta chains below were found in one sample sequenced in a study of long-term antiretroviral therapy in people with HIV. Version v3.0 of the immunoSEQ assay was performed at survey level. Clones were sequenced by immunoSEQ multiplex PCR, and TCRdb holds only the in-frame ones, with some missing. The table records 13,000 to 15,000 clones, roughly three quarters of them present only once. This material consisted of unsorted PBMCs, taken 3.1 years after starting antiretroviral therapy. The receptors were sampled from a man between 35 and 55 years old with HIV.

The chain recombines TRBV6-1 with TRBJ2-2; unclear D gene. This CDR3 has 14 amino acids. The germline V gene has CDR1 MNHNS and CDR2 SASEGT. With 0 bases removed from V and 6 bases from J, the gap between germline ends came to 8 bases. This CDR3 is CASSEAVGPGELFF. CDR3 in DNA: TGTGCCAGCAGTGAAGCGGTGGGCCCCGGGGAGCTGTTTTTT.

The V call is TRBV9, the J call TRBJ1-5; D might be TRBD1 (6 bases). Trimming took off 0 bases at V and 6 bases at J, with 13 bases between the two ends. The germline V gene encodes CDR1 SGDLS and CDR2 YYNGEE. This CDR3 is built from 15 residues. The CDR3 loop is CASSVAGAQGQPQHF. DNA of the CDR3: TGTGCCAGCAGCGTAGCAGGGGCTCAGGGTCAGCCCCAGCATTTT. Together with reference TRBV9 and TRBJ1-5, the CDR3 gives the full variable domain: DSGVTQTPKHLITATGQRVTLRCSPRSGDLSVYWYQQSLDQGLQFLIQYYNGEERAKGNILERFSAQQFPDLHSELNLSSLELGDSALYFCASSVAGAQGQPQHFGDGTRLSIL.

This clone was found a few times. The CDR3 reads CASSDRVGEQYF. The CDR3 DNA follows: TGTGCCAGCAGTGACAGGGTGGGCGAGCAGTACTTC. The chain combines TRBV6-5 with TRBJ2-7, with 7 bases that match TRBD1. The CDR3 runs to 12 residues. The germline V gene has CDR1 MNHEY and CDR2 SVGAGI. Trimming took 5 bases from V and 6 from J; bases not matched to a gene: 4.

The CDR3 nucleotides read TGTGCCAGTAGTATAGGGGGGACAGGGGACTACGAGCAGTACTTC. It codes for CASSIGGTGDYEQYF. The rearrangement uses TRBV19 and TRBJ2-7; TRBD1 aligns across 10 bases. The CDR3 is 15 amino acids. Unmatched junction bases numbered 3, after V lost 1 base and J lost 3 bases. The germline V gene has CDR1 LNHDA and CDR2 SQIVND (reference sequence).

The gene calls are TRBV5-8 and TRBJ2-7; 8 bases agree with TRBD1. Germline V gene sequence: CDR1 SGHTS, CDR2 YDEGEE. Trimming cost V 1 base and J 3 bases; bases outside gene matches: 3. The CDR3 runs to 14 residues. The CDR3 reads CASSLRQGYYEQYF. The CDR3 DNA sequence: TGTGCCAGCAGCTTGAGACAGGGGTACTACGAGCAGTACTTC.

The chain has TRBV14 and TRBJ2-1; TRBD1 matches at 7 bases. This CDR3 has 18 residues. The V gene's germline CDR1 is SGHDN and CDR2 FVKESK. Trimming removed 1 base from V and 4 bases from J; junction bases left unmatched: 13. CDR3 in amino acids: CASSQGGFTGVRYNEQFF. The DNA of the CDR3 is TGTGCCAGCAGCCAAGGAGGGTTTACAGGGGTGAGGTACAATGAGCAGTTCTTC.

The rearrangement links TRBV5-1 to TRBJ2-6; TRBD2 is a possible D gene (6 bases). The CDR3 is made up of 17 amino acids. V lost 5 bases to trimming and J lost 0 bases, with 15 bases between them. Germline-derived CDR1 and CDR2 are SGHRS and YFSETQ. The DNA of the CDR3 is TGCGCCAGCAGGGGAGGTACATCCACCTCTGGGGCCAACGTCCTGACTTTC. The encoded protein is CASRGGTSTSGANVLTF.

J is TRBJ1-1 and V is TRBV30; D gene uncertain. CDR3 size: 14 residues. Germline CDR1 GTSNPN, CDR2 SVGIG (reference sequence). V lost 0 bases, J lost 5 bases, and 13 bases lay in between. DNA of the CDR3: TGTGCCTGGAGTGTATCTAGTGGCGGGACTGAAGCTTTCTTT. It encodes CAWSVSSGGTEAFF.

The table lists this clone with a few counts. This rearrangement joins TRBV19 to TRBJ2-7; 9 nucleotides agree with TRBD1. Germline V CDR1 and CDR2: LNHDA, SQIVND (reference sequence). The length of the CDR3 is 14 residues. Trimming removed 5 bases from V and 4 bases from J; junction bases left unmatched: 6. The CDR3 spells CASSGGTGKYEQYF. DNA of the CDR3: TGTGCCAGTAGTGGGGGGACAGGGAAGTACGAGCAGTACTTC.

This clone was seen just once. The chain carries TRBV5-4 and TRBJ1-4; 7 bases are a match to TRBD1. With V trimmed by 4 bases and J by 2 bases, 5 bases remained unmatched. CDR1 SGHNT and CDR2 YYREEE come from the germline V gene (reference sequence). The CDR3 loop spans 15 amino acids. CDR3: CASSPQGGTNEKLFF. The CDR3 nucleotides are TGTGCCAGCAGCCCCCAGGGGGGTACTAATGAAAAACTGTTTTTT.